The 13 T cell receptor beta chains below were found in one sample sequenced in a study of monozygotic twins with inflammatory bowel disease. TCRdb reprocessed the 5' RACE reads and stores each CDR3 protein as one record, lacking DNA. The repertoire table contains about 130,000 distinct CDR3 sequences. Sequencing was done on a sample of blood. These receptors came from a human donor with ulcerative colitis or Crohn's disease, or a healthy co-twin of an affected twin (not recorded which).

The chain is built from TRBV18 and TRBJ2-5. Germline V CDR1 and CDR2: KGHSH, LQKENI. The length of the CDR3 is 13 residues. This CDR3 is CASSPGRLETQYF.

This chain joins TRBV4-3 and TRBJ2-7. The CDR3 runs to 15 residues. Germline V gene sequence: CDR1 LGHNA, CDR2 YSLEER. The CDR3 spells CASSQEYGQPYEQYF.

This sequence joins TRBV2 and TRBJ2-7. The germline V gene encodes CDR1 SNHLY and CDR2 FYNNEI. This CDR3 is 15 amino acids long. CDR3 sequence: CASSDVAALPYEQYF.

V gene TRBV20-1 combines with J gene TRBJ2-1; TCRdb's D gene call, TRBD2, goes unchecked for lack of DNA. The V gene's germline CDR1 is DFQATT and CDR2 SNEGSKA (reference sequence). CDR3 length equals 15 residues. The CDR3 protein is CSARDLTSGTGEQFF.

The chain employs TRBV11-2 and TRBJ1-2; TCRdb selects TRBD1, and the lack of DNA leaves this call unchecked. Germline loops: CDR1 SGHAT, CDR2 FQNNGV. CDR3 length equals 16 residues. This CDR3 is CASSLEASGILYGYTF.

The genes are TRBV19 and TRBJ2-5; the TRBD2 assignment by TCRdb is unverifiable without DNA. CDR1 is LNHDA, CDR2 SQIVND, per germline (reference sequence). CDR3 size: 13 residues. CDR3: CASSIGRAETQYF.

CDR3 sequence reads: CASSLDNTDTQYF. The V gene is TRBV7-2, the J gene TRBJ2-3; lacking DNA, the TRBD1 call made by TCRdb goes unchecked. The CDR3 covers 13 residues. Per germline, CDR1 SGHTA and CDR2 FQGNSA.

The chain is built from TRBV7-2 and TRBJ2-2. The germline V gene has CDR1 SGHTA and CDR2 FQGNSA. This CDR3 has 11 amino acids. The CDR3 spells CASSPHGELFF. Based on the CDR3 plus reference TRBV7-2 and TRBJ2-2, the full variable domain is GAGVSQSPSNKVTEKGKDVELRCDPISGHTALYWYRQSLGQGLEFLIYFQGNSAPDKSGLPSDRFSAERTGGSVSTLTIQRTQQEDSAVYLCASSPHGELFFGEGSRLTVL.

The chain uses TRBV27 and TRBJ1-4; TCRdb calls TRBD1, which cannot be checked without DNA. Germline V gives CDR1 MNHEY, CDR2 SMNVEV (reference sequence). This CDR3 is 13 amino acids long. The CDR3 sequence: CASSLGQGGKLFF. Full variable domain (remainder filled in from reference TRBV27 and TRBJ1-4): EAQVTQNPRYLITVTGKKLTVTCSQNMNHEYMSWYRQDPGLGLRQIYYSMNVEVTDKGDVPEGYKVSRKEKRNFPLILESPSPNQTSLYFCASSLGQGGKLFFGSGTQLSVL.

The chain joins TRBV29-1 to TRBJ2-7; checking the TCRdb D call of TRBD1 is not possible without DNA. Germline assignment: CDR1 SQVTM and CDR2 ANQGSEA. This CDR3 has 14 residues. CDR3 loop: CSVGRGTGTGEQYF.

The chain carries TRBV5-1 and TRBJ1-2; TCRdb's assignment of TRBD1 cannot be checked, as there is no DNA. The CDR3 loop spans 17 amino acids. Germline V gene lookup returns CDR1 SGHRS and CDR2 YFSETQ. The chain's CDR3 is CASSYTGTGGTGDGYTF.

V and J are TRBV7-9 and TRBJ1-1; TCRdb's D call of TRBD1 is untestable without DNA. This CDR3 contains 14 residues. CDR1 SEHNR and CDR2 FQNEAQ come from the germline V gene (reference sequence). CDR3 sequence reads: CASSRDEGSTEAFF.

The gene calls are TRBV5-1 and TRBJ1-2; the TRBD1 assignment by TCRdb is unverifiable without DNA. Germline-derived CDR1 and CDR2 are SGHRS and YFSETQ. The CDR3 extends over 14 amino acids. This CDR3 reads CASSWGQGADGYTF.